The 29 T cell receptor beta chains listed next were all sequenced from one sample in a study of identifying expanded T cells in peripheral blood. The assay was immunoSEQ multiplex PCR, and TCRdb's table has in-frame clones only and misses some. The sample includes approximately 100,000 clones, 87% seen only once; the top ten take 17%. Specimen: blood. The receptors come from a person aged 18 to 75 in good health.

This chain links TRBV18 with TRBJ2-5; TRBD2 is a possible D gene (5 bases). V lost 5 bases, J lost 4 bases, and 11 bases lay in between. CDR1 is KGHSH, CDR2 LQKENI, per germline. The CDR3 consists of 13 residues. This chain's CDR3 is CASSREYGETQYF. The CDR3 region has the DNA TGTGCCAGCTCAAGGGAGTACGGAGAGACCCAGTACTTC.

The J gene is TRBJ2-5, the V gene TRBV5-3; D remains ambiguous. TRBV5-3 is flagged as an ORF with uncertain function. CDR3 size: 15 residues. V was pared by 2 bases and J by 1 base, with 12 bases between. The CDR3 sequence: CARSFRRTPQETQYF. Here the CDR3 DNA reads TGTGCCAGAAGCTTTCGACGGACGCCCCAAGAGACCCAGTACTTC.

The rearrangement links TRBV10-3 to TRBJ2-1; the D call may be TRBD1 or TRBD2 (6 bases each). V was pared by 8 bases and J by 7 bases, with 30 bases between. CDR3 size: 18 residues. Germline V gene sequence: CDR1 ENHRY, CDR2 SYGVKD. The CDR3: CAIRIAAGQGLAVNEQFF. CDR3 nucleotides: TGTGCCATCCGTATAGCGGCAGGTCAGGGGCTAGCTGTGAATGAGCAGTTCTTC.

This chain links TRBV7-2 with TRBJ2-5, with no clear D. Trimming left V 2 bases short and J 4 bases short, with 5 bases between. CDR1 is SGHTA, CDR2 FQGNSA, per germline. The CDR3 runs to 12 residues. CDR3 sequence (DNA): TGTGCCAGCAGCTTATTCACAGAGACCCAGTACTTC. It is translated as CASSLFTETQYF. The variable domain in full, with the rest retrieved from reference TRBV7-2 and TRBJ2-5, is GAGVSQSPSNKVTEKGKDVELRCDPISGHTALYWYRQSLGQGLEFLIYFQGNSAPDKSGLPSDRFSAERTGGSVSTLTIQRTQQEDSAVYLCASSLFTETQYFGPGTRLLVL.

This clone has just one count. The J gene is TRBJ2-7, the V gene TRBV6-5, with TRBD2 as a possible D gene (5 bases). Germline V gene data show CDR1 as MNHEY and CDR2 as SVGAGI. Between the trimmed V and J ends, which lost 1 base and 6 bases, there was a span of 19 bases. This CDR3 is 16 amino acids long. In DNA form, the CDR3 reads TGTGCCAGCAGTTACTTCCGGACTGTTCCCGCGGGCGAGCAGTACTTC. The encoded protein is CASSYFRTVPAGEQYF.

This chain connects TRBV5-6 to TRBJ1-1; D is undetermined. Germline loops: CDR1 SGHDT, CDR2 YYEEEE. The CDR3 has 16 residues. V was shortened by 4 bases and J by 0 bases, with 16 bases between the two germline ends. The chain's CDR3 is CASSPGLGAMNTEAFF. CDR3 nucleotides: TGTGCCAGCAGCCCGGGCCTTGGAGCCATGAACACTGAAGCTTTCTTT.

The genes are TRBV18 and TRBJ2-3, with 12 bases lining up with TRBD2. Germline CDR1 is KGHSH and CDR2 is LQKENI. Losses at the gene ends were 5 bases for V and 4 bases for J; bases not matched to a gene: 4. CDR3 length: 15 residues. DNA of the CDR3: TGTGCCAGCTCAAGGCCTAGCGGGGGGGCAGATACGCAGTATTTT. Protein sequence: CASSRPSGGADTQYF.

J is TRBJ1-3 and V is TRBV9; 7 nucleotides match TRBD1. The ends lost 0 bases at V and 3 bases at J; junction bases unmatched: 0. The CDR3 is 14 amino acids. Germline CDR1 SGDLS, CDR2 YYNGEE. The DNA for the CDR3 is TGTGCCAGCAGCGTAGGGACAGGTGGAAACACCATATATTTT. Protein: CASSVGTGGNTIYF. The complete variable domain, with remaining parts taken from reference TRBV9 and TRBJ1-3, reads DSGVTQTPKHLITATGQRVTLRCSPRSGDLSVYWYQQSLDQGLQFLIQYYNGEERAKGNILERFSAQQFPDLHSELNLSSLELGDSALYFCASSVGTGGNTIYFGEGSWLTVV.

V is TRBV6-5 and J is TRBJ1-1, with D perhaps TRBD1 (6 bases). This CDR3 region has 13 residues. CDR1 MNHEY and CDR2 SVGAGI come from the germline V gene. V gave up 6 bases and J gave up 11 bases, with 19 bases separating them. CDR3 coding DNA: TGTGCCAGCAGCTGGGGACAACCCCCGAGTGCTTTCTTT. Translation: CASSWGQPPSAFF.

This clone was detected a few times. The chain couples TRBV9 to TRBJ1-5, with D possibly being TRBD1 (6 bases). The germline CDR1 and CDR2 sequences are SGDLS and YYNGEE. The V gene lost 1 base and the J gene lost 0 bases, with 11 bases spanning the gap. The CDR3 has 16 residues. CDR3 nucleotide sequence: TGTGCCAGCAGCGTATCGGGGGCGCGTAGCAATCAGCCCCAGCATTTT. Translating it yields CASSVSGARSNQPQHF.

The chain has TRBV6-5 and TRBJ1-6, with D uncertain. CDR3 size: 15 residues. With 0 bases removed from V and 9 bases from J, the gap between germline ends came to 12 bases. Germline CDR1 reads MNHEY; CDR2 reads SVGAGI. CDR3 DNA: TGTGCCAGCAGTTACTCGAGCGTAACACCTTCACCCCTCCACTTT. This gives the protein CASSYSSVTPSPLHF.

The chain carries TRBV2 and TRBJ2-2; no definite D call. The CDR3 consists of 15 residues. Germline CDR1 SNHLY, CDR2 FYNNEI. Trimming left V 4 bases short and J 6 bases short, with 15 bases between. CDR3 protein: CASSVLGSHSGELFF. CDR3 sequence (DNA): TGTGCCAGCAGTGTCTTGGGGTCCCACTCCGGGGAGCTGTTTTTT.

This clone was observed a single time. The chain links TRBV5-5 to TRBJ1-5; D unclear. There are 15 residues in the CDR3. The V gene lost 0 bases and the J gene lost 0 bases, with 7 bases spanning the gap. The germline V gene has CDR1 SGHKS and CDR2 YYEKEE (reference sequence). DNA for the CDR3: TGTGCCAGCAGCTTGGGCAGTTATAGCAATCAGCCCCAGCATTTT. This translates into CASSLGSYSNQPQHF.

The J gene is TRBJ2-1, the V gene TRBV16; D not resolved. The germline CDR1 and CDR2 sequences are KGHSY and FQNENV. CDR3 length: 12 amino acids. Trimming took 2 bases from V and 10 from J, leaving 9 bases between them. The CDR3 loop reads CASSQRQAEQFF. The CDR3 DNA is TGTGCCAGCAGCCAACGTCAAGCGGAGCAGTTCTTC.

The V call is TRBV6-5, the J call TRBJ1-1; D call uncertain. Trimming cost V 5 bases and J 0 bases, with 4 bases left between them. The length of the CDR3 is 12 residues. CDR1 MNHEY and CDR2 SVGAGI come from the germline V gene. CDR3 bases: TGTGCCAGCAGTCGGGTGAACACTGAAGCTTTCTTT. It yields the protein CASSRVNTEAFF.

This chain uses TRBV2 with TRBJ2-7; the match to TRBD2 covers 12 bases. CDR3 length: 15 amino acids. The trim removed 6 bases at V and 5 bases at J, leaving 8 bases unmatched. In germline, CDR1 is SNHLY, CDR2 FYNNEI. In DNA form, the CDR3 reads TGTGCCAGCAGGGCGACTAGCGGGGGAGATAACGAGCAGTACTTC. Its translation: CASRATSGGDNEQYF.

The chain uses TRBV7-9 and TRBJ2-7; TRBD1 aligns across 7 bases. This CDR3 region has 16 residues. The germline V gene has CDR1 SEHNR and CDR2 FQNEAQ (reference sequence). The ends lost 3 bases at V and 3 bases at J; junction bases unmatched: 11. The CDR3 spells CASSFQVRDSLYEQYF. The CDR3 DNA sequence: TGTGCCAGCAGCTTTCAAGTTCGGGACAGCCTCTACGAGCAGTACTTC.

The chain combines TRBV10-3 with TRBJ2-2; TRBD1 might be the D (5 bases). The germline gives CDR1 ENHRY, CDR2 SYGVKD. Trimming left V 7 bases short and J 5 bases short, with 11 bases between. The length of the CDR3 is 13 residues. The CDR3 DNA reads TGTGCCATCATTCTCACAGGAACCGGGGAGCTGTTTTTT. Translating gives CAIILTGTGELFF.

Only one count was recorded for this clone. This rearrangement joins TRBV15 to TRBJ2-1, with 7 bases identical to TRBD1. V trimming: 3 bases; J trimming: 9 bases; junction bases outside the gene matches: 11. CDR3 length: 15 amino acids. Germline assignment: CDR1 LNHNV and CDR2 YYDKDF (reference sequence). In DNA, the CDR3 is TGTGCCACCAGCAGTACGACAGGGCAAAGGGGTGAGCAGTTCTTC. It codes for CATSSTTGQRGEQFF.

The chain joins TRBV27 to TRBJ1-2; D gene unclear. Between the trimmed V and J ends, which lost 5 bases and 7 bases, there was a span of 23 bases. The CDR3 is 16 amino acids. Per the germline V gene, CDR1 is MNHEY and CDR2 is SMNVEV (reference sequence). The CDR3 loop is CASSPQTLTPLIGYTF. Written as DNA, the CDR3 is TGTGCCAGCAGTCCCCAAACCCTGACACCTCTCATTGGCTACACCTTC.

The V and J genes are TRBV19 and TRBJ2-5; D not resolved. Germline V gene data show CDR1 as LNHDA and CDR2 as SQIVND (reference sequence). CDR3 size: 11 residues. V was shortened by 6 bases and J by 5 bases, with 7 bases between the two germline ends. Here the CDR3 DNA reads TGTGCCAGTAGCTATCGGGAGACCCAGTACTTC. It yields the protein CASSYRETQYF.

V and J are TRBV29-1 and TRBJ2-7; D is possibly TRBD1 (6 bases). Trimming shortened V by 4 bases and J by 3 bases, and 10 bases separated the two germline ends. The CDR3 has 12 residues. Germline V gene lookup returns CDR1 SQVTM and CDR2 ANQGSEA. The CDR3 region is CSVGQQGYEQYF. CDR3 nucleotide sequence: TGCAGCGTTGGACAACAGGGCTACGAGCAGTACTTC.

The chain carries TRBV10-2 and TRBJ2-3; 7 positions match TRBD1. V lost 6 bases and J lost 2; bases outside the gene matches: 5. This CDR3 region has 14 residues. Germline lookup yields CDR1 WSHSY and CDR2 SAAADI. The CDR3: CASRGGQLTDTQYF. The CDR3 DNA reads TGCGCCAGCAGAGGGGGACAGCTCACAGATACGCAGTATTTT.

The CDR3 loop reads CASSPDPNYGYTF. Written as DNA, the CDR3 is TGTGCCAGCTCACCGGACCCTAACTATGGCTACACCTTC. The V call is TRBV18, the J call TRBJ1-2; D unresolved. The V and J ends lost 3 bases and 0 bases respectively, with 5 bases between them. This CDR3 contains 13 residues. In germline, CDR1 is KGHSH, CDR2 LQKENI.

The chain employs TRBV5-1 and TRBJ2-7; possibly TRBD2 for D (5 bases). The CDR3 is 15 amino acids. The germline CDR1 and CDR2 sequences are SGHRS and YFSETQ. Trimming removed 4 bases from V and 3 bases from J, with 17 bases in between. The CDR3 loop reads CASSGGQPGGYEQYF. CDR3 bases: TGCGCCAGCAGCGGCGGTCAGCCAGGAGGCTACGAGCAGTACTTC.

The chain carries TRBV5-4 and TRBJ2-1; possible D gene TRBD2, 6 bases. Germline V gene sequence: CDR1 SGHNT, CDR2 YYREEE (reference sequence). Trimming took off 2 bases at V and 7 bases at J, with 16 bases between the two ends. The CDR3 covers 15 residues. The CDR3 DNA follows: TGTGCCAGCAGCTTCACGGGGCGGGGCGCTAATGAGCAGTTCTTC. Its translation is CASSFTGRGANEQFF.

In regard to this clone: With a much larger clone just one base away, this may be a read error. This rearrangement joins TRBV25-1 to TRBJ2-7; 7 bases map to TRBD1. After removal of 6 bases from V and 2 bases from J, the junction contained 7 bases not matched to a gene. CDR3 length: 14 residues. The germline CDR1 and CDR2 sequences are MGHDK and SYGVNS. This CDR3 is CASRTLDRPYEQYF. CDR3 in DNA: TGTGCCAGCAGGACCTTGGACAGGCCCTACGAGCAGTACTTC.

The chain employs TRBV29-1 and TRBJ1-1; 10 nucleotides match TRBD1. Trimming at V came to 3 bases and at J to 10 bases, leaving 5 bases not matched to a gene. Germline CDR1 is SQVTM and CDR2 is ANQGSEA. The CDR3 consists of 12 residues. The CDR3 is CSVEGQGSGAFF. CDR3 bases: TGCAGCGTTGAGGGACAGGGGAGTGGAGCTTTCTTT.

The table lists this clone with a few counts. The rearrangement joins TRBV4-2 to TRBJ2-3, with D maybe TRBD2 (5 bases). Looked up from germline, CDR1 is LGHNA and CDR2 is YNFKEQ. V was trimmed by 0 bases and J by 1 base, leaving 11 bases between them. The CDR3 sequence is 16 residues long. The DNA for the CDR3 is TGTGCCAGCAGCCAAGATCGGGGTAGCGGCACAGATACGCAGTATTTT. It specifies CASSQDRGSGTDTQYF.